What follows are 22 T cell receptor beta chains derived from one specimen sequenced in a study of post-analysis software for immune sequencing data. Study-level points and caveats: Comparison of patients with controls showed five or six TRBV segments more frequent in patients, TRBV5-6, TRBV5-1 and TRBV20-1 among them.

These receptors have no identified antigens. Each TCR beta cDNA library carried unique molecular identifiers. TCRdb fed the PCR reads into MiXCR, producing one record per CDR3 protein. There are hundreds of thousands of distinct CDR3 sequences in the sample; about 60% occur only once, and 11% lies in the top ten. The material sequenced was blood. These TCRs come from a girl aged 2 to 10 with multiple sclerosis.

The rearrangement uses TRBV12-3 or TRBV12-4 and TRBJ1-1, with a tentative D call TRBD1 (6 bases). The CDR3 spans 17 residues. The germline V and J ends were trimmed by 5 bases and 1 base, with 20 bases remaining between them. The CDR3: CASSLTNTGRENTEAFF. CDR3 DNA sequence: TGTGCCAGCAGTCTAACCAACACAGGGAGGGAGAACACTGAAGCTTTCTTT.

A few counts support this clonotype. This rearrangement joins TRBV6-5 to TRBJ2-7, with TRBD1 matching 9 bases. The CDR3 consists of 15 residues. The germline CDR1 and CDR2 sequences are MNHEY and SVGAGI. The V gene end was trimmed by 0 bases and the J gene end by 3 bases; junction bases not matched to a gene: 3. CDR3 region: CASSYSMGQGYEQYF. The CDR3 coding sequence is TGTGCCAGCAGTTACTCGATGGGACAGGGCTACGAGCAGTACTTC.

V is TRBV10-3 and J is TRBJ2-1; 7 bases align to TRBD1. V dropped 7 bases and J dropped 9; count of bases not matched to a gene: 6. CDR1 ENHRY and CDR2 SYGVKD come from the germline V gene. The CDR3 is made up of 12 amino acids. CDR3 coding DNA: TGTGCCATCACCACAGGGGTGGGTGAGCAGTTCTTC. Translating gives CAITTGVGEQFF.

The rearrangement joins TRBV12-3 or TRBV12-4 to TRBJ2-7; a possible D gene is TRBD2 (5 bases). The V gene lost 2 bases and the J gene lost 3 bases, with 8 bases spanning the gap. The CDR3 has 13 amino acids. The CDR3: CASSLRRDYEQYF. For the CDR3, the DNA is TGTGCCAGCAGTTTACGACGGGACTACGAGCAGTACTTC.

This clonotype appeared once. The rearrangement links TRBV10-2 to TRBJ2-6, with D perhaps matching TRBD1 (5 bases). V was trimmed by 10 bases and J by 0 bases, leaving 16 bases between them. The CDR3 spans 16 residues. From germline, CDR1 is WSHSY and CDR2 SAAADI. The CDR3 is CATSGWAPSGANVLTF. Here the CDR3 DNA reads TGCGCCACCTCAGGGTGGGCGCCCTCTGGGGCCAACGTCCTGACTTTC.

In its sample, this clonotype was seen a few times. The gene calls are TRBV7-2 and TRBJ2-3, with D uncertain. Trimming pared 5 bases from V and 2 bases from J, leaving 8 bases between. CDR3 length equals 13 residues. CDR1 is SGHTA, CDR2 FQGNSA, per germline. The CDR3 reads CASSPRATDTQYF. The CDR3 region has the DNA TGTGCCAGCAGCCCCCGGGCCACAGATACGCAGTATTTT.

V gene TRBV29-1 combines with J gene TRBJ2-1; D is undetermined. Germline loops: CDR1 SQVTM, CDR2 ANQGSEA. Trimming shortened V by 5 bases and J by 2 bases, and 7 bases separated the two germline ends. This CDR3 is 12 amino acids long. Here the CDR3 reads CSVIRTYNEQFF. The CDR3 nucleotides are TGCAGCGTTATACGGACCTACAATGAGCAGTTCTTC.

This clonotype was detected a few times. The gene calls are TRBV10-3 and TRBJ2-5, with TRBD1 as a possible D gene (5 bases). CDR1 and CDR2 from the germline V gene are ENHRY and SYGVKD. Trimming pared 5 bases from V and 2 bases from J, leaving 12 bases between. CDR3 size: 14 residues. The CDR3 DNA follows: TGTGCCATCAGTATGGCAGGGAATCAAGAGACCCAGTACTTC. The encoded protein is CAISMAGNQETQYF.

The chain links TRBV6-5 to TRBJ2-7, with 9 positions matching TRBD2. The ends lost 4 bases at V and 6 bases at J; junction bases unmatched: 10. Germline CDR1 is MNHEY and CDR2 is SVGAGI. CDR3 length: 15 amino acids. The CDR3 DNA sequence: TGTGCCAGCAGTTCCATAGCGGGAGCTCTTTCCGAGCAGTACTTC. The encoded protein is CASSSIAGALSEQYF.

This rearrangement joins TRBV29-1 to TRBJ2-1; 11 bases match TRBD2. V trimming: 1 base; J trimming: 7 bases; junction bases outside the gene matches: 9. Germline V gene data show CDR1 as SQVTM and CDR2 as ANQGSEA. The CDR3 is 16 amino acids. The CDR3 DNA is TGCAGCGTTGAAGGTGTACTAGCGGGAGTGGGAAATGAGCAGTTCTTC. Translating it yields CSVEGVLAGVGNEQFF.

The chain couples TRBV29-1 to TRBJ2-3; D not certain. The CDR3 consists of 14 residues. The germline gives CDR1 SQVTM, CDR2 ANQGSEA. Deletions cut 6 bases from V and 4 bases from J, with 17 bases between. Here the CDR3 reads CSVQSTTGADTQYF. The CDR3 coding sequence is TGCAGCGTCCAGTCTACCACGGGCGCAGATACGCAGTATTTT.

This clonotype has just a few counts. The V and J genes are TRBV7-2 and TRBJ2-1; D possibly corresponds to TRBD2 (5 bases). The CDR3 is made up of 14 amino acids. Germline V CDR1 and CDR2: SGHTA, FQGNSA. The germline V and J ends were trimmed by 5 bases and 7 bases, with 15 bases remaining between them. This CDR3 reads CASSPRLNMNEQFF. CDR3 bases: TGTGCCAGCAGCCCTCGACTAAACATGAATGAGCAGTTCTTC.

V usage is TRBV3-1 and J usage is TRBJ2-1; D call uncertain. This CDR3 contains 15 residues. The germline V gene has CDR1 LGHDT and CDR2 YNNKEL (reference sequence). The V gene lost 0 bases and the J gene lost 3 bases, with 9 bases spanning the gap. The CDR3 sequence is CASSQDSPVYNEQFF. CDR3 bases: TGTGCCAGCAGCCAAGACTCCCCTGTCTACAATGAGCAGTTCTTC.

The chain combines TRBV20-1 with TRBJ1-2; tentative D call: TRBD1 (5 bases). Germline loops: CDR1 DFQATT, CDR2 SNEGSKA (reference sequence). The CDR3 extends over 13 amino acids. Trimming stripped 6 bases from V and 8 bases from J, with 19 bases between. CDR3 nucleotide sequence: TGCAGTGCCTCCTCGCCCGGGGCTGGCGGCTACACCTTC. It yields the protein CSASSPGAGGYTF.

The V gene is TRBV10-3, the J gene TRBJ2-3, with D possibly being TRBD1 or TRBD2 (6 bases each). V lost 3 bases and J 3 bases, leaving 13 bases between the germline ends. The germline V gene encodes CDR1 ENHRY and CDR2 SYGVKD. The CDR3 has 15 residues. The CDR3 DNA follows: TGTGCCATCAGTGATCACAGGGCGGGAACAGATACGCAGTATTTT. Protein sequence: CAISDHRAGTDTQYF.

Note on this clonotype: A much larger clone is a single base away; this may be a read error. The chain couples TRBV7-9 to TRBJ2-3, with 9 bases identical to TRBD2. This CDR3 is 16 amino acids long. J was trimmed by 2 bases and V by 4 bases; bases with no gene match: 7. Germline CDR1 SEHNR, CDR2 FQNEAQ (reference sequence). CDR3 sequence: CASSSTGGRVTDTQYF. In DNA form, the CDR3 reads TGTGCCAGCAGCTCGACTGGCGGGAGGGTCACAGATACGCAGTATTTT. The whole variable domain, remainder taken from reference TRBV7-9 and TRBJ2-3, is DTGVSQNPRHKITKRGQNVTFRCDPISEHNRLYWYRQTLGQGPEFLTYFQNEAQLEKSRLLSDRFSAERPKGSFSTLEIQRTEQGDSAMYLCASSSTGGRVTDTQYFGPGTRLTVL.

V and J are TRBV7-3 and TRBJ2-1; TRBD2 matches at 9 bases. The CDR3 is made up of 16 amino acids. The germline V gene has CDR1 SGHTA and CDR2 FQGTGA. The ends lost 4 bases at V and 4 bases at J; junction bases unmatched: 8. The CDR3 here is CASSSSGTSRYNEQFF. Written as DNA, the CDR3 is TGTGCCAGCAGCTCCTCCGGGACTAGCAGATACAATGAGCAGTTCTTC. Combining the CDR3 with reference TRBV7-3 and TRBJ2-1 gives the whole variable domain GAGVSQTPSNKVTEKGKYVELRCDPISGHTALYWYRQSLGQGPEFLIYFQGTGAADDSGLPNDRFFAVRPEGSVSTLKIQRTERGDSAVYLCASSSSGTSRYNEQFFGPGTRLTVL.

CDR3 protein: CASSMGDSPMYQETQYF. The CDR3 bases are TGTGCCAGTAGTATGGGGGACAGCCCGATGTACCAAGAGACCCAGTACTTC. The chain joins TRBV19 to TRBJ2-5, with 7 bases fitting TRBD1. From germline, CDR1 is LNHDA and CDR2 SQIVND (reference sequence). Trimming took 3 bases from V and 0 from J; bases not matched to a gene: 10. CDR3 length: 17 residues. The full variable domain, rest sourced from reference TRBV19 and TRBJ2-5, is DGGITQSPKYLFRKEGQNVTLSCEQNLNHDAMYWYRQDPGQGLRLIYYSQIVNDFQKGDIAEGYSVSREKKESFPLTVTSAQKNPTAFYLCASSMGDSPMYQETQYFGPGTRLLVL.

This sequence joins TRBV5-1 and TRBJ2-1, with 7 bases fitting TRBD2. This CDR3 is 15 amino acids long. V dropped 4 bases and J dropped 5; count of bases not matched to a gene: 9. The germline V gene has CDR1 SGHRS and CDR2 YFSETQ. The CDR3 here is CASSSLGTTNNEQFF. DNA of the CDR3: TGCGCCAGCAGCAGCCTGGGGACTACCAACAATGAGCAGTTCTTC.

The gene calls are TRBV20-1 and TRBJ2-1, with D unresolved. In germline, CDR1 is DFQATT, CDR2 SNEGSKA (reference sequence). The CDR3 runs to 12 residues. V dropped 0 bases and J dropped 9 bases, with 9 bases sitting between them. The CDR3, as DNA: TGCAGTGCTAGAGAAGCCAGAATTGAGCAGTTCTTC. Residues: CSAREARIEQFF.

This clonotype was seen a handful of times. The DNA of the CDR3 is TGCAGCGTGACTAGCGACCTTAAGGATGAGCAGTTCTTC. Protein product: CSVTSDLKDEQFF. The genes are TRBV29-1 and TRBJ2-1; 8 nucleotides align to TRBD2. The germline V gene has CDR1 SQVTM and CDR2 ANQGSEA. This CDR3 comprises 13 residues. The V and J ends lost 6 bases and 8 bases, in that order; junction bases with no gene match: 9.

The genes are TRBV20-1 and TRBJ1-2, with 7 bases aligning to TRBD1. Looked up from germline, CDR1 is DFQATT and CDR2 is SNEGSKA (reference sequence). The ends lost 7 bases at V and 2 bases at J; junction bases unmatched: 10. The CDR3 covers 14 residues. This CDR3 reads CSVGGGGQNYGYTF. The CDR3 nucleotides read TGCAGTGTAGGGGGCGGGGGGCAAAACTATGGCTACACCTTC.